This T cell receptor (beta chain) originates from a study of OX40 agonist ivuxolimab in advanced cancers. Study-level background: Partial responses were seen in three patients, one with hepatocellular carcinoma and two with cutaneous melanoma. Study-wide findings and caveats: Researchers report that CD8+ T cells had, on average, more expanded clones than CD4+.

A remark on this clone: Its target is not known.

Assay: immunoSEQ multiplex PCR; the TCRdb copy retains only in-frame clones and omits some. The table lists about 24,000 clones, 80% to 90% of them singletons. Trimming shortened V by 1 base and J by 3 bases, and 6 bases separated the two germline ends. Looked up from germline, CDR1 is SGHAT and CDR2 is FQDESV (reference sequence). The CDR3 is made up of 13 amino acids. Sample: CD4+ or CD8+ T cells sorted from blood, taken in a trial of the OX40 agonist ivuxolimab. V gene TRBV11-1 combines with J gene TRBJ1-1, with D possibly being TRBD1 (6 bases). The TCR was taken from an adult with an advanced solid tumor such as melanoma, head and neck, liver or kidney cancer. DNA of the CDR3: TGTGCCAGCAGCTTAGACAGGGACACTGAAGCTTTCTTT. It codes for CASSLDRDTEAFF.